This TCR beta chain was profiled in a study of T cell changes during pregnancy in multiple sclerosis. Generated by immunoSEQ multiplex PCR, the TCRdb table keeps only in-frame clones and is missing some. The sample lists about 97,000 clones; just over 90% were seen once. This clone has only a few counts. At one end, the junction sequence differs from germline, possibly due to a read error. Germline V lookup: CDR1 GTSNPN, CDR2 SVGIG (reference sequence). CDR3 size: 12 residues. This TCR was recovered from a female donor in good health, enrolled as a control in a pregnancy study. The chain links TRBV30 to TRBJ1-1, with D perhaps matching TRBD1 (5 bases). This specimen was peripheral blood, taken in the second trimester of pregnancy. The CDR3 coding sequence is TGTGCCTGGATGGGGGGGGTAACTGGAGCTTTCTTT. Encoded protein: CAWMGGVTGAFF.